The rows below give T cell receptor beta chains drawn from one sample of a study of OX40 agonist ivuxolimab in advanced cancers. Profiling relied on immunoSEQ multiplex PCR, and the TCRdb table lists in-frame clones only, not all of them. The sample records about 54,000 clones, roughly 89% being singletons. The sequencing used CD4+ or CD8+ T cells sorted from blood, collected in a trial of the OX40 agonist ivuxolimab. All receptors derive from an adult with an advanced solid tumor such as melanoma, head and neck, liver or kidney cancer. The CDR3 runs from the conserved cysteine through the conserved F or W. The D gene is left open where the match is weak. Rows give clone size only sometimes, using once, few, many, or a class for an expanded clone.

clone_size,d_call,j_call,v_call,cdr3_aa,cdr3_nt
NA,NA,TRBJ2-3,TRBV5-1,CASGTTQPTDTQYF,TGCGCCAGCGGGACGACTCAACCCACAGATACGCAGTATTTT
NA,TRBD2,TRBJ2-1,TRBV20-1,CSGGRYNEQFF,TGCAGTGGCGGGAGATACAATGAGCAGTTCTTC
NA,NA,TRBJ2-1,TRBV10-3,CAISEETVGNEQFF,TGTGCCATCAGTGAAGAGACAGTAGGCAATGAGCAGTTCTTC
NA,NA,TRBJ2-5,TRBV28,CASSLEGPKETQYF,TGTGCCAGCAGTTTGGAGGGACCCAAGGAGACCCAGTACTTC
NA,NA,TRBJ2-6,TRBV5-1,CASSLGVTSGANVLTF,TGCGCCAGCAGCTTGGGTGTCACTTCGGGGGCCAACGTCCTGACTTTC
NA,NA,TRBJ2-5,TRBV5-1,CASSLYRGGQETQYF,TGCGCCAGCAGCTTGTACCGGGGTGGACAAGAGACCCAGTACTTC
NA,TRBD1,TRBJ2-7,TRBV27,CASSSIRDRPYEQYF,TGTGCCAGCAGTTCAATCCGGGACAGACCCTACGAGCAGTACTTC
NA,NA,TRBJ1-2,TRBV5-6,CASSGQGGNYGYTF,TGTGCCAGCAGCGGGCAGGGAGGGAACTATGGCTACACCTTC
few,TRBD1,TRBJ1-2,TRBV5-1,CASSLGQFDGYTF,TGCGCCAGCAGCCTGGGACAGTTTGATGGCTACACCTTC
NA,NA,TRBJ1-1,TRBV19,CASNPLRGAQAEAFF,TGTGCCAGTAACCCTCTGAGGGGGGCGCAGGCTGAAGCTTTCTTT
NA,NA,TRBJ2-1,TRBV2,CASMAEYNEQFF,TGTGCCAGCATGGCGGAGTACAATGAGCAGTTCTTC
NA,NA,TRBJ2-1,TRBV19,CASRRDYPYNEQFF,TGTGCCAGTAGAAGAGACTACCCGTACAATGAGCAGTTCTTC
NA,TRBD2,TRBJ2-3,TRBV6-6,CASSYRAGSSTDTQYF,TGTGCCAGCAGTTACCGAGCGGGATCGAGCACAGATACGCAGTATTTT
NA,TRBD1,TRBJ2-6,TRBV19,CASSIDLAGGSGANVLTF,TGTGCCAGTAGTATAGATCTGGCAGGGGGCTCTGGGGCCAACGTCCTGACTTTC
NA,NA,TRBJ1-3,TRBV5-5,CASSLADSTGNTIYF,TGTGCCAGCAGCTTGGCGGACAGCACAGGAAACACCATATATTTT
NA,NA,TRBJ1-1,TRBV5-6,CASQSWGIRTEAFF,TGTGCCAGCCAATCTTGGGGCATAAGAACTGAAGCTTTCTTT
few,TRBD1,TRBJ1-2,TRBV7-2,CASSLGTGVNYGYTF,TGTGCCAGCAGCTTGGGGACAGGGGTTAACTATGGCTACACCTTC
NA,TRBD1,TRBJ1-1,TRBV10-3,CASDQGGNTEAFF,TGTGCCTCCGACCAGGGGGGGAACACTGAAGCTTTCTTT
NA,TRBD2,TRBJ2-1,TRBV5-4,CASSLDTSGLREQFF,TGTGCCAGCAGCTTGGATACTAGCGGGCTGCGTGAGCAGTTCTTC
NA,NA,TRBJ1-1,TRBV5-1,CASSLVAGEAFF,TGCGCCAGCAGCTTAGTCGCCGGTGAAGCTTTCTTT
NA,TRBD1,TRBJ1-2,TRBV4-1,CASSYRRDREDGYTF,TGCGCCAGCAGTTATCGCCGGGACAGGGAGGATGGCTACACCTTC
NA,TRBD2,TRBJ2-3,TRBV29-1,CSVGGLAGENLDTQYF,TGCAGCGTTGGTGGACTAGCGGGAGAAAATCTAGATACGCAGTATTTT
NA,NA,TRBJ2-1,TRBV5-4,CASSLGQGQYNEQFF,TGTGCCAGCAGCTTGGGGCAGGGGCAATACAATGAGCAGTTCTTC
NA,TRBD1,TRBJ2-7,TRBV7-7,CASSLGQEGQGYEQYF,TGTGCTAGCAGCTTAGGACAGGAGGGACAGGGCTACGAGCAGTACTTC
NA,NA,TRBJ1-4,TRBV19,CASNHGDVSEKLFF,TGTGCCAGTAACCACGGGGACGTGTCCGAAAAACTGTTTTTT
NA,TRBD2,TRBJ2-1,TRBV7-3,CASRSTGGPRNEQFF,TGTGCCAGCAGGTCCACGGGGGGGCCGAGGAATGAGCAGTTCTTC
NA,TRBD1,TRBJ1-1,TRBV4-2,CASSQDWDRGTEAFF,TGTGCCAGCAGCCAAGATTGGGACAGGGGCACTGAAGCTTTCTTT
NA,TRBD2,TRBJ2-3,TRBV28,CASSPFYGSGESDTQYF,TGTGCCAGCAGCCCTTTCTACGGCAGCGGGGAGTCAGATACGCAGTATTTT
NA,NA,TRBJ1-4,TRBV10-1,CASGRTWVNEKLFF,TGCGCCAGCGGAAGGACCTGGGTGAATGAAAAACTGTTTTTT
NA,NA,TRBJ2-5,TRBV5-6,CASSLADLKETQYF,TGTGCCAGCAGCTTGGCCGACTTAAAAGAGACCCAGTACTTC
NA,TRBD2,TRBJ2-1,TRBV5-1,CASSWDGPRGNNEQFF,TGCGCCAGCAGCTGGGACGGGCCGCGGGGGAACAATGAGCAGTTCTTC
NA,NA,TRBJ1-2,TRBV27,CAPRPDSYGYTF,TGTGCTCCCCGGCCAGACTCCTATGGCTACACCTTC
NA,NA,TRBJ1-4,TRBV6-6,CASSPRGRLNEKLFF,TGTGCCAGCAGTCCCCGGGGACGGTTAAATGAAAAACTGTTTTTT
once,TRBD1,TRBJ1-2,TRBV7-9,CASSRWTGEDGYTF,TGTGCCAGCAGCCGTTGGACAGGGGAGGACGGCTACACCTTC
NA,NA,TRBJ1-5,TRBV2,CASSENGGGNQPQHF,TGTGCCAGCAGTGAAAACGGGGGTGGCAATCAGCCCCAGCATTTT
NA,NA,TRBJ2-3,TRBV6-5,CACRPAFTDTQYF,TGTGCCTGTCGACCCGCCTTCACAGATACGCAGTATTTT
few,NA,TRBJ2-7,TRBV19,CASSRYGGSRADEQYF,TGTGCCAGTAGTCGGTATGGGGGTAGCAGGGCTGACGAGCAGTACTTC
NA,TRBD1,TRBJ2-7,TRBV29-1,CSVPTGGQGDEQYF,TGCAGCGTCCCCACCGGGGGACAGGGGGACGAGCAGTACTTC
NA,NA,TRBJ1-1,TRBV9,CASSGRTANTEAFF,TGTGCCAGCAGCGGACGGACAGCGAACACTGAAGCTTTCTTT
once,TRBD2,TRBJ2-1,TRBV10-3,CAATAGVSYNEQFF,TGTGCCGCAACGGCGGGAGTCTCCTACAATGAGCAGTTCTTC
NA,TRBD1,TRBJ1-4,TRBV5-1,CASSSGTGRFNEKLFF,TGCGCCAGCAGCTCCGGGACAGGGCGGTTTAATGAAAAACTGTTTTTT
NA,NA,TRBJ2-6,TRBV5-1,CASSFSGANSFSGANVLTF,TGCGCCAGCAGCTTTTCGGGGGCGAACTCCTTCTCTGGGGCCAACGTCCTGACTTTC
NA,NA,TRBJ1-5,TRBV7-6,CASSLEMNQPQHF,TGTGCCAGCAGCTTAGAGATGAATCAGCCCCAGCATTTT
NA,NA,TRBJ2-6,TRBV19,CASSIGGSGANVLTF,TGTGCCAGTAGTATTGGGGGGTCTGGGGCCAACGTCCTGACTTTC
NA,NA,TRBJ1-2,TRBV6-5,CASSYLSPTGGYTF,TGTGCCAGCAGTTATCTCTCTCCTACAGGTGGCTACACCTTC
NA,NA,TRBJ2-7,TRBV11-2,CASSLNPGRGEQYF,TGTGCCAGCAGCTTAAACCCAGGTCGGGGCGAGCAGTACTTC
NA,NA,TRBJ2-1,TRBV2,CACSGTLYNEQFF,TGTGCCTGCTCCGGGACTCTCTACAATGAGCAGTTCTTC
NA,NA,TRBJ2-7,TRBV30,CAWSALGWRVVYEQYF,TGTGCCTGGAGTGCGCTTGGGTGGCGGGTCGTCTACGAGCAGTACTTC
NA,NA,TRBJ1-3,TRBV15,CATSRGRGTIYF,TGTGCCACCAGCAGAGGTCGAGGCACCATATATTTT
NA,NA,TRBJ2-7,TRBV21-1,CASRAGPADEQYF,TGTGCCAGCAGGGCGGGACCCGCCGACGAGCAGTACTTC
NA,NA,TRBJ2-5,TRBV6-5,CASSRRATLQETQYF,TGTGCCAGCAGTCGTCGGGCTACCTTGCAAGAGACCCAGTACTTC
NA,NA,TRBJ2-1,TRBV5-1,CASRRASDLDEQFF,TGCGCCAGCAGAAGGGCTAGCGACTTGGATGAGCAGTTCTTC
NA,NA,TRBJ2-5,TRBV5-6,CASSLGFDPGETQYF,TGTGCCAGCAGCTTGGGCTTCGACCCCGGGGAGACCCAGTACTTC
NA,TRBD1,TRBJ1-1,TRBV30,CAWSLQGARTEAFF,TGTGCCTGGAGCTTACAGGGGGCCAGGACTGAAGCTTTCTTT
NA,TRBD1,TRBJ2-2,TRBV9,CASSPRTGMNTGELFF,TGTGCCAGCAGCCCTCGGACAGGGATGAACACCGGGGAGCTGTTTTTT
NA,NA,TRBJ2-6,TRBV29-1,CSAGIPGANVLTF,TGCAGCGCCGGGATTCCCGGGGCCAACGTCCTGACTTTC
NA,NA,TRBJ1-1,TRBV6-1,CASSLYHVRNTEAFF,TGTGCCAGCAGTCTGTACCACGTTCGGAACACTGAAGCTTTCTTT